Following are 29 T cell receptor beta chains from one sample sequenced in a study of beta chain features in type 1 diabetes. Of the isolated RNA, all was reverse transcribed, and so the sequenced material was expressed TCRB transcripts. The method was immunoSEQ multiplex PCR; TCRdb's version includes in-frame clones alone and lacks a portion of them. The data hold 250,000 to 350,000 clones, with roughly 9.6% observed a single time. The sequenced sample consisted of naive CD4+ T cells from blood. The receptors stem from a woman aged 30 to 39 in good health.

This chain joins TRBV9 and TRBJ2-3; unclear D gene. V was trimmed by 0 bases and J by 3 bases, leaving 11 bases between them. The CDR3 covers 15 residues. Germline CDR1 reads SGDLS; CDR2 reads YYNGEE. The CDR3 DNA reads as TGTGCCAGCAGCGTAGACCAACAGCAGACAGATACGCAGTATTTT. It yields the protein CASSVDQQQTDTQYF.

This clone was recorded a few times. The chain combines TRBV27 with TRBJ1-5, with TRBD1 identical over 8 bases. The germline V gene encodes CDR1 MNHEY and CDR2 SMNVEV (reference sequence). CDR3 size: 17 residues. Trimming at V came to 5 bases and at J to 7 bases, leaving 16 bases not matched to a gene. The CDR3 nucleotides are TGTGCCAGCAGTCCAGGGACAGGCGGTTCGGTCAACCAGCCCCAGCATTTT. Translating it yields CASSPGTGGSVNQPQHF.

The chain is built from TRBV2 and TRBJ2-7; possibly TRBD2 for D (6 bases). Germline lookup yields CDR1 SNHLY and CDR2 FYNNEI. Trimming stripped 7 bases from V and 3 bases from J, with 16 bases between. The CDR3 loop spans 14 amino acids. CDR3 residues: CASNLEAGSYEQYF. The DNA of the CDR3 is TGTGCCAGCAACCTAGAGGCGGGGAGCTACGAGCAGTACTTC.

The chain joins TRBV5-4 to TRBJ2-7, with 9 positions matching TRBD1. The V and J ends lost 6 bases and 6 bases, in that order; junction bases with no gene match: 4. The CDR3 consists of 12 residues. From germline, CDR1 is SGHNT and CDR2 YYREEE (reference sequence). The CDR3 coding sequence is TGTGCCAGCACCCGACAGGGGGGCGAGCAGTACTTC. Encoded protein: CASTRQGGEQYF.

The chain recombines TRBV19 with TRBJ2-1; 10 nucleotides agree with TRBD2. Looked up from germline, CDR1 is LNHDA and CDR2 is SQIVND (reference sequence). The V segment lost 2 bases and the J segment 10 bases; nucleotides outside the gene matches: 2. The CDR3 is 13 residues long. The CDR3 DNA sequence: TGTGCCAGTAGTATACTAGCGGGAGTAGAGCAGTTCTTC. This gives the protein CASSILAGVEQFF.

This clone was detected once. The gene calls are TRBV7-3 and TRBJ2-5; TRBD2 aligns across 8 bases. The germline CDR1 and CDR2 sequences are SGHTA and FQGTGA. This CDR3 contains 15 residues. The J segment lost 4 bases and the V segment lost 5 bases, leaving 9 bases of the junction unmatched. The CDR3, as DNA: TGTGCCAGCAGCCAAACTGGACTAGCAGCAGAGACCCAGTACTTC. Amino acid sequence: CASSQTGLAAETQYF.

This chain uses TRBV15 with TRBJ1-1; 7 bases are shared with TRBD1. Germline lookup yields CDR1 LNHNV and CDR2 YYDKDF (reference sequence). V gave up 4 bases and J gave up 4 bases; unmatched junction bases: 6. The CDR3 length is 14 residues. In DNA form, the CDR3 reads TGTGCCACCAGCACCAGGACAGGTAGCACTGAAGCTTTCTTT. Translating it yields CATSTRTGSTEAFF.

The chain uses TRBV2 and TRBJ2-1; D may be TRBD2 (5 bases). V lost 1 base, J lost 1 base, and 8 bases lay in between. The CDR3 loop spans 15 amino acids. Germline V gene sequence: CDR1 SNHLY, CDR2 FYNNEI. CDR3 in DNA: TGTGCCAGCAGTGAAGGGCTAGCTTCCTACAATGAGCAGTTCTTC. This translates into CASSEGLASYNEQFF.

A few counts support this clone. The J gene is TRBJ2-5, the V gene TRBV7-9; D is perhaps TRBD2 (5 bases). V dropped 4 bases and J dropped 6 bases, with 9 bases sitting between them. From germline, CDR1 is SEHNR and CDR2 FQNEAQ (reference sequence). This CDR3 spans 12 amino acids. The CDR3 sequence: CASSSSGKTQYF. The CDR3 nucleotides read TGTGCCAGCAGCTCCTCGGGGAAGACCCAGTACTTC.

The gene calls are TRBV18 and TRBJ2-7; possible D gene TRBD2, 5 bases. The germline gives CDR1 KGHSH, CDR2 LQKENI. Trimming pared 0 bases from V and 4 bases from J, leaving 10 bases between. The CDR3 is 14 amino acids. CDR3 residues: CASSPPGERYEQYF. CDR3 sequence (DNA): TGTGCCAGCTCACCACCGGGAGAGCGTTACGAGCAGTACTTC.

CDR3 in DNA: TGTGCCAGCAGACCTTCTAGCGGGGTGAACACCGGGGAGCTGTTTTTT. Its translation is CASRPSSGVNTGELFF. V is TRBV5-8 and J is TRBJ2-2, with 9 bases lining up with TRBD2. The CDR3 consists of 16 residues. Germline CDR1 is SGHTS and CDR2 is YDEGEE. Trimming at V came to 5 bases and at J to 1 base, leaving 6 bases not matched to a gene.

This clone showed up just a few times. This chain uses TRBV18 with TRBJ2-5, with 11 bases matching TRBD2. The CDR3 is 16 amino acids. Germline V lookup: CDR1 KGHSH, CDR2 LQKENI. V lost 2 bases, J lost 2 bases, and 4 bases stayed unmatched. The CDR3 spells CASSPVLAGGQETQYF. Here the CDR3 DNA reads TGTGCCAGCTCACCAGTCCTAGCGGGAGGACAAGAGACCCAGTACTTC.

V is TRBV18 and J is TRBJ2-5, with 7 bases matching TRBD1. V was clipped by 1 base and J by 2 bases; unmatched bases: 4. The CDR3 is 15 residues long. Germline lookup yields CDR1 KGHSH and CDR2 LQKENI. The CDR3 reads CASSPRDSLQETQYF. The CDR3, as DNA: TGTGCCAGCTCACCACGGGACAGCTTACAAGAGACCCAGTACTTC. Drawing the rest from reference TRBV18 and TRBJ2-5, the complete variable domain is NAGVMQNPRHLVRRRGQEARLRCSPMKGHSHVYWYRQLPEEGLKFMVYLQKENIIDESGMPKERFSAEFPKEGPSILRIQQVVRGDSAAYFCASSPRDSLQETQYFGPGTRLLVL.

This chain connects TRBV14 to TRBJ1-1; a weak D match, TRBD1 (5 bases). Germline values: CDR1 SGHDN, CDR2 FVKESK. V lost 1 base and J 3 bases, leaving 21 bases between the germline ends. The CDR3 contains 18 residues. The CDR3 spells CASSQVSLLGRDDTEAFF. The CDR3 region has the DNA TGTGCCAGCAGCCAAGTTTCCCTCCTTGGGAGGGACGACACTGAAGCTTTCTTT.

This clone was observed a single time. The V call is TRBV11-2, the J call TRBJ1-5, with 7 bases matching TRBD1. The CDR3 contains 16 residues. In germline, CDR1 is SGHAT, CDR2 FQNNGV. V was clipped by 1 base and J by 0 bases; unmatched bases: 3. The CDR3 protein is CASSLGTGLSNQPQHF. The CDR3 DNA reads TGTGCCAGCAGCTTAGGGACAGGCCTTAGCAATCAGCCCCAGCATTTT.

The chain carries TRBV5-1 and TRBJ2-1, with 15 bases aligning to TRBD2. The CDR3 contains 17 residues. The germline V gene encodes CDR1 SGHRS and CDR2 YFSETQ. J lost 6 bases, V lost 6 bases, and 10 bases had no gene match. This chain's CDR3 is CASTLTGTSGRTNEQFF. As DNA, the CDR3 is TGCGCCAGCACCCTAACCGGGACTAGCGGGAGGACCAATGAGCAGTTCTTC.

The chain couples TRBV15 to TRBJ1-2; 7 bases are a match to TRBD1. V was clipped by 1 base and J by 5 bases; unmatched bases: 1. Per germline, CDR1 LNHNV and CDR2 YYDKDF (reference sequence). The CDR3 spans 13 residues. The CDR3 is CATSRGQGYGYTF. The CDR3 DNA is TGTGCCACCAGCAGAGGACAGGGTTATGGCTACACCTTC.

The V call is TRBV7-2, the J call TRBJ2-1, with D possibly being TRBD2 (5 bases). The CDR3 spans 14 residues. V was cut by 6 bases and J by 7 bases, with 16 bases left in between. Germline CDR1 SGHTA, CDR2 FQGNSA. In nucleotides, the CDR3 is TGTGCCAGCAGTAACCTAGGAAGGAGGAATGAGCAGTTCTTC. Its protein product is CASSNLGRRNEQFF.

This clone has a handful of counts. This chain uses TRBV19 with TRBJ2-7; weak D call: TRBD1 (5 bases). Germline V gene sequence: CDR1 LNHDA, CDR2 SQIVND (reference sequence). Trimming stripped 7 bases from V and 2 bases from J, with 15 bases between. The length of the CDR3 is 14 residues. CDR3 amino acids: CASNPRAGTYEQYF. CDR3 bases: TGTGCCAGTAACCCTCGGGCAGGGACCTACGAGCAGTACTTC.

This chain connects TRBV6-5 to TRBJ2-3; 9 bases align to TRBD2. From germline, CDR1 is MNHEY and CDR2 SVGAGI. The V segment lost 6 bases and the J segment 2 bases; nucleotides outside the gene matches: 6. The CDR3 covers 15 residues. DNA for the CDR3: TGTGCCAGCAGACCTCTAGCGGGGCTCACAGATACGCAGTATTTT. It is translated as CASRPLAGLTDTQYF.

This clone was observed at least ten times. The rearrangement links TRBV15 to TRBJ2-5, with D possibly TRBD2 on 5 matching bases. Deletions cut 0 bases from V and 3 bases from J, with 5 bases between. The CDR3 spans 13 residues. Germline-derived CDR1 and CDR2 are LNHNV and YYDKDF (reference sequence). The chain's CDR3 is CATSREREETQYF. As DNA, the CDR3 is TGTGCCACCAGCAGAGAGAGGGAAGAGACCCAGTACTTC.

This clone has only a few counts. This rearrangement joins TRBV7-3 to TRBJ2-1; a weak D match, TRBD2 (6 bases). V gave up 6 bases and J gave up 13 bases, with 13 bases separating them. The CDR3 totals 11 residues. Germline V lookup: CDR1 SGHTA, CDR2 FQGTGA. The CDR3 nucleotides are TGTGCCAGCAGTCCCGGGACTGAACAGTTCTTC. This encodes CASSPGTEQFF.

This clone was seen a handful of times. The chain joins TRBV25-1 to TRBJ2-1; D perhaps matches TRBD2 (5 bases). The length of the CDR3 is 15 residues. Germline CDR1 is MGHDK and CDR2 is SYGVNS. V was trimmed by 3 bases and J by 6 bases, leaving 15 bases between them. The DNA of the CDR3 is TGTGCCAGCAGTGAGCTGGTTGGAGGTTCCAATGAGCAGTTCTTC. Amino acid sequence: CASSELVGGSNEQFF.

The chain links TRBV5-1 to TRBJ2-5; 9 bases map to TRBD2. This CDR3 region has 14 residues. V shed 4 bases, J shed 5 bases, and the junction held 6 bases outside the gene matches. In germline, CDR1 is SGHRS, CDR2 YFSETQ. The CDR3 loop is CASSQIAGAETQYF. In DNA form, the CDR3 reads TGCGCCAGCAGCCAGATAGCGGGAGCGGAGACCCAGTACTTC.

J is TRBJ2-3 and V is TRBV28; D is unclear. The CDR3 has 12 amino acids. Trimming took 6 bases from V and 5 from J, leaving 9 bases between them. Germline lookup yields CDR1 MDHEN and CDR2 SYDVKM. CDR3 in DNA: TGTGCCAGCAGCCTGAGCGAAGATACGCAGTATTTT. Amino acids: CASSLSEDTQYF. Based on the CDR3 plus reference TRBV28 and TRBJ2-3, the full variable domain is DVKVTQSSRYLVKRTGEKVFLECVQDMDHENMFWYRQDPGLGLRLIYFSYDVKMKEKGDIPEGYSVSREKKERFSLILESASTNQTSMYLCASSLSEDTQYFGPGTRLTVL.

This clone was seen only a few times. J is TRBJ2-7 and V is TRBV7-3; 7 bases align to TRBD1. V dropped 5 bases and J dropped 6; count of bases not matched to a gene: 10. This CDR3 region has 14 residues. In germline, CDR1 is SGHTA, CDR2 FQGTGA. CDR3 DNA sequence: TGTGCCAGCAGCGGGGGACAGCGTAAGGGCGAGCAGTACTTC. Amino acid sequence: CASSGGQRKGEQYF.

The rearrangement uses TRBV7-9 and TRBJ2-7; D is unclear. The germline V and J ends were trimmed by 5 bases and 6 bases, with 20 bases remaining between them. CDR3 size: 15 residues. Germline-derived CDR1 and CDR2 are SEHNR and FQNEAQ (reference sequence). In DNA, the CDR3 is TGTGCCAGCAGCCTCTACTCCCAGGTAATGGGCGAGCAGTACTTC. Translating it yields CASSLYSQVMGEQYF.

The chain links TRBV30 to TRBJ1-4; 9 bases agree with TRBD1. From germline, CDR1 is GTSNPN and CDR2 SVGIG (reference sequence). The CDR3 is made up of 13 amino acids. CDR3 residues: CAVDPGQGEKLFF. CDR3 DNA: TGTGCAGTTGACCCGGGACAGGGAGAAAAACTGTTTTTT.

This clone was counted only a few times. CDR3 coding DNA: TGCGCCAGCAGCCAAGAACCGGCGCAGGGGGCGAACACCGGGGAGCTGTTTTTT. Translating gives CASSQEPAQGANTGELFF. The V gene is TRBV4-3, the J gene TRBJ2-2, with 7 bases matching TRBD1. Germline-derived CDR1 and CDR2 are LGHNA and YSLEER. The CDR3 is 18 amino acids. The ends lost 0 bases at V and 0 bases at J; junction bases unmatched: 7.